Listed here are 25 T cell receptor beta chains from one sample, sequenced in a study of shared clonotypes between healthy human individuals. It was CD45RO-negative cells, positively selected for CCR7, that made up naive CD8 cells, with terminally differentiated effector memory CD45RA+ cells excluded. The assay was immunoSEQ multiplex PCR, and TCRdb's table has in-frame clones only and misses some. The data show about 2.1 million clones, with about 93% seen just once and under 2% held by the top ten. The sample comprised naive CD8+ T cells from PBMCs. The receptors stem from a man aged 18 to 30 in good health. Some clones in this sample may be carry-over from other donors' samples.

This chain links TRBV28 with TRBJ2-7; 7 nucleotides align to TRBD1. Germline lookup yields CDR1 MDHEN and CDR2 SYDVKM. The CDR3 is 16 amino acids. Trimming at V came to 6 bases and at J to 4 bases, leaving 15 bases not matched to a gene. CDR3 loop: CASRTPREQGWYEQYF. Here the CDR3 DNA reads TGTGCCAGCAGGACCCCAAGAGAACAGGGGTGGTACGAGCAGTACTTC.

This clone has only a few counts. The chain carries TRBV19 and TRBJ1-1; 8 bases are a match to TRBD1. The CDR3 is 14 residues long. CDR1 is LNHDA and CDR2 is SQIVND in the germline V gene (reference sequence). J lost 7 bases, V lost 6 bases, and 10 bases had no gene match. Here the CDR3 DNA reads TGTGCCAGTAGCCCTCTTGGGGACAGGTTTGAAGCTTTCTTT. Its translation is CASSPLGDRFEAFF.

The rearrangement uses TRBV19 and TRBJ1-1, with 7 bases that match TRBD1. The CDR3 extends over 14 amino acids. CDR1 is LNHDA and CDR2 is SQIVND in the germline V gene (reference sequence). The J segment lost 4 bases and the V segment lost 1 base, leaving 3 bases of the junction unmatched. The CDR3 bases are TGTGCCAGTAGTATAGGAGAGGGGGCCACTGAAGCTTTCTTT. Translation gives CASSIGEGATEAFF.

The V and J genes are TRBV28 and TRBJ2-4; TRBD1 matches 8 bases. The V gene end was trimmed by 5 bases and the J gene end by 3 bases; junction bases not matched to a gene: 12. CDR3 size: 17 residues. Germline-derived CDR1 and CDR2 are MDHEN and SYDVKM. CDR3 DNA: TGTGCCAGCAGTCCCTACAGGGGGGACCGGGGCAAAAACATTCAGTACTTC. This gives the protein CASSPYRGDRGKNIQYF.

The CDR3 region is CASSLSGPLDNEQFF. The DNA for the CDR3 is TGTGCCAGCAGCCTTAGCGGCCCACTCGACAATGAGCAGTTCTTC. The rearrangement uses TRBV9 and TRBJ2-1, with TRBD2 as a possible D gene (6 bases). This CDR3 contains 15 residues. Per germline, CDR1 SGDLS and CDR2 YYNGEE. V gave up 4 bases and J gave up 5 bases, with 16 bases separating them.

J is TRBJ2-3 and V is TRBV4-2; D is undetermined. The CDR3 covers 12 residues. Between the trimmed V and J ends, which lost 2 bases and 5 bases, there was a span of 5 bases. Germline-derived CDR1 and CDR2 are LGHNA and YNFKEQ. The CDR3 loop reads CASSQSGDTQYF. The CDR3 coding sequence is TGTGCCAGCAGCCAATCCGGAGATACGCAGTATTTT.

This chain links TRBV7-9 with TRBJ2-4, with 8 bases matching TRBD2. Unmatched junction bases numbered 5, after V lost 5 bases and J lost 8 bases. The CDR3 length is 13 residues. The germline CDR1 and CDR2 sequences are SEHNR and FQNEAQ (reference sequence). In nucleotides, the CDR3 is TGTGCCAGCAGCGCGGGGGGCCGCGACATTCAGTACTTC. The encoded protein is CASSAGGRDIQYF. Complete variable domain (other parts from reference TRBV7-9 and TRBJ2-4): DTGVSQNPRHKITKRGQNVTFRCDPISEHNRLYWYRQTLGQGPEFLTYFQNEAQLEKSRLLSDRFSAERPKGSFSTLEIQRTEQGDSAMYLCASSAGGRDIQYFGAGTRLSVL.

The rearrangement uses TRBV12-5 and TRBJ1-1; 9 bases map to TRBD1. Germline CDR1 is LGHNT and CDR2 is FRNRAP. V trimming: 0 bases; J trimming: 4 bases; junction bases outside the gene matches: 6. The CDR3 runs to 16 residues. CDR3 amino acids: CASGLVGTGFVTEAFF. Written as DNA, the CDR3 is TGTGCTAGTGGTTTGGTAGGGACAGGGTTCGTCACTGAAGCTTTCTTT.

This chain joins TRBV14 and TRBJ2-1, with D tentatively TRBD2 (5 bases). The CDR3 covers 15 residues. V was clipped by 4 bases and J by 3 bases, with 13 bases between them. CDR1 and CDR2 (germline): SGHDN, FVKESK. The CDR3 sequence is CASSPWAGLYNEQFF. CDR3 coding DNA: TGTGCCAGCAGCCCCTGGGCGGGCCTCTACAATGAGCAGTTCTTC.

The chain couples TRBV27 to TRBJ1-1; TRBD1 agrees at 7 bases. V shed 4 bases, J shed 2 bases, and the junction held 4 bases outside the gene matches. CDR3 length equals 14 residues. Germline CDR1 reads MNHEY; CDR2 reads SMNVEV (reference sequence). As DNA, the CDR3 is TGTGCCAGCAGTTGGGACAGCCTTAACACTGAAGCTTTCTTT. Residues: CASSWDSLNTEAFF.

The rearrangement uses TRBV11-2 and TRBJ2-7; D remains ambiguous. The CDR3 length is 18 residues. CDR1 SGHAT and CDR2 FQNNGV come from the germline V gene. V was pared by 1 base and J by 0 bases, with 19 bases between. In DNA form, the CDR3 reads TGTGCCAGCAGCTTAGGTCCGGCAATCAGCCAACACTCCTACGAGCAGTACTTC. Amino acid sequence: CASSLGPAISQHSYEQYF.

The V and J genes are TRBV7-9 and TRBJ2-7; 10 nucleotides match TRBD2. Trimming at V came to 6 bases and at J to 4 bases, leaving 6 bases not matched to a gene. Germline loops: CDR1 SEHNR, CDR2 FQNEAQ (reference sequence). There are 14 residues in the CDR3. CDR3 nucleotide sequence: TGTGCCAGCAGTATCAGGACTAGCGGTTACGAGCAGTACTTC. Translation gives CASSIRTSGYEQYF. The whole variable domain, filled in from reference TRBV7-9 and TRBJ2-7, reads DTGVSQNPRHKITKRGQNVTFRCDPISEHNRLYWYRQTLGQGPEFLTYFQNEAQLEKSRLLSDRFSAERPKGSFSTLEIQRTEQGDSAMYLCASSIRTSGYEQYFGPGTRLTVT.

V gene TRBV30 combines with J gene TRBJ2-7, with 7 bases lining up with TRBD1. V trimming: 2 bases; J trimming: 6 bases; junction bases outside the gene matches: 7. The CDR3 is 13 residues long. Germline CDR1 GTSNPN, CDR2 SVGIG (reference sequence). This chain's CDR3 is CAWSLQGIGEQYF. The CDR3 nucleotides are TGTGCCTGGAGTCTACAGGGGATTGGCGAGCAGTACTTC.

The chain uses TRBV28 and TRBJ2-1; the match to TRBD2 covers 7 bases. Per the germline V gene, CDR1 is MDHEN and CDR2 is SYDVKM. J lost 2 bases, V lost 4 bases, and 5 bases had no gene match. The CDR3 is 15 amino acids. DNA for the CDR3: TGTGCCAGCAGTTGGGGCGGGAGCGCCTACAATGAGCAGTTCTTC. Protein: CASSWGGSAYNEQFF.

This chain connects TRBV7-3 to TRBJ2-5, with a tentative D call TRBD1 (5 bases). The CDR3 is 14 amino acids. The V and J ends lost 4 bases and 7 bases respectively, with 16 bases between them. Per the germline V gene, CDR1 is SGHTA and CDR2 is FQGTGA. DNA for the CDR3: TGTGCCAGCAGCTCCGTTTACAGGATGGGGACCCAGTACTTC. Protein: CASSSVYRMGTQYF.

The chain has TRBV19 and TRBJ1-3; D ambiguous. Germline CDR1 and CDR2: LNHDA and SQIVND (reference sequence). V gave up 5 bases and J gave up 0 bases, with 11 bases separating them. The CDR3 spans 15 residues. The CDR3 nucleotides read TGTGCCAGTAGTTTTGGACGGAACTCTGGAAACACCATATATTTT. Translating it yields CASSFGRNSGNTIYF.

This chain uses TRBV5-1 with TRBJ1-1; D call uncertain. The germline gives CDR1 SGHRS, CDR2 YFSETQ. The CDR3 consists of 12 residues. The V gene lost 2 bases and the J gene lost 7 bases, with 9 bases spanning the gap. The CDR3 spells CASSFGVGEAFF. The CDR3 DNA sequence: TGCGCCAGCAGCTTCGGGGTAGGTGAAGCTTTCTTT.

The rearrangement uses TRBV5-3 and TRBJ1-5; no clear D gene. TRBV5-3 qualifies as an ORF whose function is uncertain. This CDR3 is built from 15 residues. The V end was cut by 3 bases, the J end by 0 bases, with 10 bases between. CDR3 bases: TGTGCCAGAAGCTGCGGACGGTATAGCAATCAGCCCCAGCATTTT. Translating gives CARSCGRYSNQPQHF.

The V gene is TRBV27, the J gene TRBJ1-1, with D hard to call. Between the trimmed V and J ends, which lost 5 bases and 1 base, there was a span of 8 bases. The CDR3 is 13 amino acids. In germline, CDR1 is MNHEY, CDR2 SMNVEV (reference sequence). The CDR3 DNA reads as TGTGCCAGCAGTAAATACAAGAACACTGAAGCTTTCTTT. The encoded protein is CASSKYKNTEAFF.

CDR3 loop: CASTVSGASGELFF. The DNA for the CDR3 is TGTGCCAGCACCGTTAGCGGGGCGTCAGGGGAGCTGTTTTTT. The rearrangement links TRBV27 to TRBJ2-2, with 8 bases identical to TRBD2. Germline assignment: CDR1 MNHEY and CDR2 SMNVEV (reference sequence). CDR3 length: 14 residues. V trimming: 7 bases; J trimming: 8 bases; junction bases outside the gene matches: 9.

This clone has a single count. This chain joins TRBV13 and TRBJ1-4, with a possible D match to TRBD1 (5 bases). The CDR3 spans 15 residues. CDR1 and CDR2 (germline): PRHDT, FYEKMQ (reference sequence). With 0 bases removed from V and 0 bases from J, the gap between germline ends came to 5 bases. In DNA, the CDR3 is TGTGCCAGCAGCTTAGGGGGGCCAACTAATGAAAAACTGTTTTTT. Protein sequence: CASSLGGPTNEKLFF.

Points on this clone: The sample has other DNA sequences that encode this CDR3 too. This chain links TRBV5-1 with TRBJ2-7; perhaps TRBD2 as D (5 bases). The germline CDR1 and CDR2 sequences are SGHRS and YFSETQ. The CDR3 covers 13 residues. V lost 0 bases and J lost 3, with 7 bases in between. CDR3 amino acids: CASSLGGGYEQYF. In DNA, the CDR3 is TGCGCCAGCAGCTTGGGCGGAGGCTACGAGCAGTACTTC.

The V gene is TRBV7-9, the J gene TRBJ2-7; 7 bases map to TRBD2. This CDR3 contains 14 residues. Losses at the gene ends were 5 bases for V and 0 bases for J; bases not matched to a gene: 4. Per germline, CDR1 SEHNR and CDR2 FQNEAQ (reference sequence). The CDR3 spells CASSEAGYSYEQYF. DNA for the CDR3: TGTGCCAGCAGCGAAGCGGGATACTCCTACGAGCAGTACTTC. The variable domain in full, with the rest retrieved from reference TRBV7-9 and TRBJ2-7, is DTGVSQNPRHKITKRGQNVTFRCDPISEHNRLYWYRQTLGQGPEFLTYFQNEAQLEKSRLLSDRFSAERPKGSFSTLEIQRTEQGDSAMYLCASSEAGYSYEQYFGPGTRLTVT.

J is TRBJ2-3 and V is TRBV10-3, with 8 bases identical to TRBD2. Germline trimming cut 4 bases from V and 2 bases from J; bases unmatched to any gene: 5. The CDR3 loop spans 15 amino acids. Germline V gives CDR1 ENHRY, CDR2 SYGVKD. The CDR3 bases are TGTGCCATCAGTGGGGGACTAGACCACACAGATACGCAGTATTTT. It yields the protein CAISGGLDHTDTQYF.

The CDR3 is CASSRDREGGNEQFF. The CDR3 coding sequence is TGTGCCAGTAGTAGGGACAGGGAGGGAGGGAATGAGCAGTTCTTC. V usage is TRBV19 and J usage is TRBJ2-1; 9 nucleotides align to TRBD1. There are 15 residues in the CDR3. The junction had 8 bases not matched to a gene; V was cut back by 4 bases and J by 7 bases. The germline V gene has CDR1 LNHDA and CDR2 SQIVND (reference sequence).